This TCR beta chain was observed in a study of blood T cell repertoires in COVID-19. V lost 4 bases and J 6 bases, leaving 11 bases between the germline ends. The CDR3 contains 13 residues. Per the germline V gene, CDR1 is LNHDA and CDR2 is SQIVND (reference sequence). Sequencing used immunoSEQ multiplex PCR; TCRdb keeps in-frame clones, though not all of them. The table has some 65,000 clones, 93% seen once. The sequencing sample was made of peripheral blood. This chain links TRBV19 with TRBJ2-3; the D gene is possibly TRBD1 (6 bases). The clonotype originates from a man in his 70s with active COVID-19. CDR3 protein: CASSTTGSDTQYF. The DNA of the CDR3 is TGTGCCAGTAGTACTACAGGGTCCGATACGCAGTATTTT.